These T cell receptor beta chains were read from a single sample in a study of T-cell reconstitution after alpha-beta-depleted transplantation in children. MiXCR was run by TCRdb on the PCR reads, yielding one entry per CDR3 protein. The sample has fewer than 1 million distinct CDR3 sequences, roughly 16% seen once. Sequencing was performed on PBMCs, mostly from graft donor cells, taken 360 days after TCRalphabeta/CD19-depleted stem cell transplant. These receptors came from a male patient younger than 18 who had a stem cell transplant for acute lymphoblastic leukemia, so the T cells may come from the graft donor. Each CDR3 is given with its conserved first and last residue. The D gene is left open where the match is weak. Clone size is stated in some rows and not others, as once, few, many or a class when expanded.

>TRBV6-1|15|.|few|TRBJ1-1
CASSEAGRGNTEAFF
TGTGCCAGCAGTGAAGCCGGCAGGGGGAACACTGAAGCTTTCTTT
>TRBV5-1|16|.|few|TRBJ2-2
CASSFTGLTNTGELFF
TGCGCCAGCAGCTTCACAGGACTAACGAACACCGGGGAGCTGTTTTTT
>TRBV20-1|18|.|few|TRBJ2-1
CSADGTGATYSSYNEQFF
TGCAGTGCTGACGGGACTGGGGCGACCTATAGCTCCTACAATGAGCAGTTCTTC
>TRBV5-1|16|TRBD2|.|TRBJ2-7
CASSAGLAALTYEQYF
TGCGCCAGCAGCGCAGGACTAGCGGCCCTTACCTACGAGCAGTACTTC
>TRBV5-4|13|.|few|TRBJ1-1
CASSLDMGTEAFF
TGTGCCAGCAGCTTGGACATGGGCACTGAAGCTTTCTTT
>TRBV10-3|12|.|.|TRBJ1-1
CAIQSQNTEAFF
TGTGCCATCCAATCACAGAACACTGAAGCTTTCTTT
>TRBV7-7|15|TRBD2|.|TRBJ2-7
CASSHQLASVGEQYF
TGTGCCAGCAGCCACCAACTAGCGTCGGTAGGCGAGCAGTACTTC
>TRBV4-2|16|.|few|TRBJ2-3
CASSQEGLGILDTQYF
TGTGCCAGCAGCCAAGAAGGGTTGGGGATACTGGATACGCAGTATTTT
>TRBV19|13|TRBD1|few|TRBJ1-2
CASSETGSYGYTF
TGTGCCAGTAGTGAGACAGGGAGCTATGGCTACACCTTC
>TRBV11-2|16|TRBD2|.|TRBJ2-1
CASSLPTSGRGNEQFF
TGTGCCAGCAGCCTCCCGACTAGCGGGAGAGGAAATGAGCAGTTCTTC
>TRBV24-1|13|TRBD2|many|TRBJ2-1
CATGLAGANEQFF
TGTGCCACCGGACTAGCGGGAGCCAATGAGCAGTTCTTC
>TRBV7-9|15|TRBD1|.|TRBJ1-4
CASSFLTGGNEKLFF
TGTGCCAGCAGCTTTCTGACAGGGGGGAATGAAAAACTGTTTTTT
>TRBV6-1|14|.|.|TRBJ2-1
CASSVGDSNNEQFF
TGTGCCAGCAGTGTCGGGGACTCCAACAATGAGCAGTTCTTC
>TRBV5-1|15|.|few|TRBJ2-5
CASSLVTRSQETQYF
TGCGCCAGCAGCTTGGTAACCAGGTCCCAAGAGACCCAGTACTTC
>TRBV9|14|.|few|TRBJ2-1
CASSVRPAANEQFF
TGTGCCAGCAGCGTTCGACCGGCGGCGAATGAGCAGTTCTTC
>TRBV7-3|18|TRBD2|.|TRBJ2-1
CASSPKLGGRGRPKKQFF
TGTGCCAGCAGCCCGAAATTGGGAGGGCGCGGGAGACCCAAAAAGCAGTTCTTC
>TRBV3-1|15|TRBD1|few|TRBJ1-4
CASSQLGTGSEKLFF
TGTGCCAGCAGCCAATTGGGGACAGGGAGTGAAAAACTGTTTTTT
>TRBV29-1|13|.|many|TRBJ2-1
CSVDRETSNEQFF
TGCAGCGTTGACAGGGAAACAAGCAATGAGCAGTTCTTC
>TRBV5-1|12|.|.|TRBJ2-7
CASSRPAYEQYF
TGCGCCAGCAGCCGACCCGCGTACGAGCAGTACTTC
>TRBV3-1|13|.|few|TRBJ2-2
CASSQDTRRELFF
TGTGCCAGCAGCCAAGATACACGACGGGAGCTGTTTTTT
>TRBV5-1|15|.|.|TRBJ1-1
CASSLEGGLNTEAFF
TGCGCCAGCAGCTTGGAGGGGGGATTGAACACTGAAGCTTTCTTT
>TRBV29-1|14|.|few|TRBJ2-1
CSVEGRYRAGEQFF
TGCAGCGTCGAGGGACGGTACAGGGCGGGGGAGCAGTTCTTC
>TRBV20-1|14|TRBD1|few|TRBJ1-2
CSAPRIGTGRGYTF
TGCAGTGCCCCGCGTATAGGGACAGGTCGTGGCTACACCTTC
>TRBV27|15|.|few|TRBJ2-5
CASSLSVNRQETQYF
TGTGCCAGCAGTTTATCGGTTAATAGACAAGAGACCCAGTACTTC
>TRBV4-1|17|.|.|TRBJ2-2
CASSRINGERGSGELFF
TGCGCCAGCAGCCGTATCAACGGGGAAAGGGGGTCCGGGGAGCTGTTTTTT
>TRBV27|17|.|.|TRBJ1-1
CASKNRSYFSMNTEAFF
TGTGCCAGCAAGAATCGGTCGTATTTTTCCATGAACACTGAAGCTTTCTTT
>TRBV19|14|TRBD2|.|TRBJ2-2
CASKAGANTGELFF
TGTGCCAGTAAAGCGGGAGCGAACACCGGGGAGCTGTTTTTT
>TRBV12-3/TRBV12-4|17|.|few|TRBJ2-6
CASTLRGVVSGANVLTF
TGTGCCAGCACCCTCCGGGGCGTGGTGTCTGGGGCCAACGTCCTGACTTTC
>TRBV29-1|12|.|.|TRBJ2-1
CSVADGHNEQFF
TGCAGCGTCGCTGACGGACACAATGAGCAGTTCTTC
>TRBV4-2|16|TRBD1|.|TRBJ2-7
CASSQFPGTGVYEQYF
TGTGCCAGCAGCCAATTCCCCGGGACAGGTGTCTACGAGCAGTACTTC